This T cell receptor beta chain was sequenced during a study of cytotoxic CD8 clonotypes in ibrutinib-treated CLL. About the study: The patient breakdown showed more than nine relapsed/refractory and some 16 treatment-naive cases, with under 18 IGHV unmutated. Study outcomes and limitations: Researchers report that baseline clonality outpaced age-matched healthy donors and tracked circulating CD8+ T-cell counts.

Concerning this clone itself: Antigen specificity is unknown.

The germline gives CDR1 MNHNY, CDR2 SVGAGI (reference sequence). This CDR3 is 14 amino acids long. The germline V and J ends were trimmed by 0 bases and 4 bases, with 10 bases remaining between them. Sequencing was performed with immunoSEQ multiplex PCR; in TCRdb, only in-frame clones are kept and a portion is missing. The table has 300,000 to 350,000 clones, more than 65% seen once. Sample: PBMCs, taken before ibrutinib treatment. This sequence was found in a human donor with chronic lymphocytic leukemia. The chain combines TRBV6-6 with TRBJ2-7; D is perhaps TRBD1 (5 bases). The CDR3 sequence is CASSYSVPGYEQYF. In DNA, the CDR3 is TGTGCCAGCAGTTACTCGGTGCCAGGGTACGAGCAGTACTTC.